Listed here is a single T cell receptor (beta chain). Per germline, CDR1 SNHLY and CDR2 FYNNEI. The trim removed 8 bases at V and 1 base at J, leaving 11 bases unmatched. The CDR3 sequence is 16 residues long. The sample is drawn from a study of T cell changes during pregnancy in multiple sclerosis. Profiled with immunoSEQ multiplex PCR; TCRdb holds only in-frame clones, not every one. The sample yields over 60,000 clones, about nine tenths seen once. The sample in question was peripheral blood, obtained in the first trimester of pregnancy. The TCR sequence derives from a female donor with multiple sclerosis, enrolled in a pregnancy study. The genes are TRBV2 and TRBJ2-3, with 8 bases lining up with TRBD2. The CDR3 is CASQSSSRGGTDTQYF. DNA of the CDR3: TGTGCCAGCCAGAGCAGTTCGCGGGGGGGCACAGATACGCAGTATTTT.